The 10 T cell receptor beta chains below all came from one sample that was sequenced in a study of blood T cell repertoires in COVID-19. The data were produced by immunoSEQ multiplex PCR, yet TCRdb's version contains in-frame clones alone and is incomplete. The table has about 150,000 clones, roughly 78% seen once. Sequencing used peripheral blood. The receptors were sampled from a human donor with acute or convalescent COVID-19. The donor label of this sample is uncertain.

This clone showed up just a few times. This chain connects TRBV11-3 to TRBJ2-1; D may be TRBD2 (6 bases). The germline V and J ends were trimmed by 1 base and 0 bases, with 10 bases remaining between them. CDR1 and CDR2 from the germline V gene are SGHNT and YENEEA. The CDR3 loop spans 16 amino acids. The CDR3 sequence is CASSLGRGFSYNEQFF. The CDR3 DNA is TGTGCCAGCAGCTTAGGTCGGGGGTTCTCCTACAATGAGCAGTTCTTC.

This chain connects TRBV9 to TRBJ1-4; D uncertain. There are 13 residues in the CDR3. The V and J ends lost 0 bases and 8 bases respectively, with 8 bases between them. The V gene's germline CDR1 is SGDLS and CDR2 YYNGEE. CDR3 coding DNA: TGTGCCAGCAGCGTAGCCCCGGGAGAAAAACTGTTTTTT. Encoded protein: CASSVAPGEKLFF.

V gene TRBV18 combines with J gene TRBJ2-3, with D possibly matching TRBD1 (7 bases). The germline V gene has CDR1 KGHSH and CDR2 LQKENI. There are 15 residues in the CDR3. V dropped 3 bases and J dropped 2 bases, with 12 bases sitting between them. The CDR3 spells CASSPSGGITDTQYF. In nucleotides, the CDR3 is TGTGCCAGCTCACCCTCAGGGGGGATCACAGATACGCAGTATTTT.

The gene calls are TRBV7-9 and TRBJ2-7; 9 nucleotides line up with TRBD1. Germline V gene sequence: CDR1 SEHNR, CDR2 FQNEAQ (reference sequence). CDR3 length equals 16 residues. The J segment lost 5 bases and the V segment lost 2 bases, leaving 10 bases of the junction unmatched. DNA for the CDR3: TGTGCCAGCAGCTTAACTATATGGGGACAGGGAAACGAGCAGTACTTC. Protein product: CASSLTIWGQGNEQYF.

V gene TRBV7-2 combines with J gene TRBJ1-2; D is uncertain. Trimming removed 7 bases at V and 4 bases at J, with 19 bases between. Germline V CDR1 and CDR2: SGHTA, FQGNSA. The CDR3 extends over 15 amino acids. The CDR3 is CASTQAGKGGYGYTF. The CDR3 DNA is TGTGCCAGCACCCAGGCGGGGAAGGGTGGCTATGGCTACACCTTC.

The chain combines TRBV6-6 with TRBJ1-2; D gene unclear. Between the trimmed V and J ends, which lost 7 bases and 7 bases, there was a span of 7 bases. This CDR3 is 10 amino acids long. Germline loops: CDR1 MNHNY, CDR2 SVGAGI (reference sequence). As DNA, the CDR3 is TGTGCCAGCAACCTAGGTGGCTACACCTTC. Residues: CASNLGGYTF.

This clone was recorded once. This rearrangement joins TRBV6-1 to TRBJ2-3; weak D call: TRBD2 (5 bases). With 2 bases removed from V and 3 bases from J, the gap between germline ends came to 6 bases. The CDR3 has 13 amino acids. The germline V gene has CDR1 MNHNS and CDR2 SASEGT. CDR3 in DNA: TGTGCCAGCAGTGAACGAGGGACAGATACGCAGTATTTT. Protein product: CASSERGTDTQYF.

The rearrangement links TRBV9 to TRBJ2-2; 10 bases match TRBD2. This CDR3 spans 15 amino acids. The germline gives CDR1 SGDLS, CDR2 YYNGEE. J gave up 6 bases and V 0 bases, and 2 bases lay outside the gene matches. The CDR3 sequence is CASSVVSGGAGELFF. The CDR3 DNA reads as TGTGCCAGCAGCGTAGTCAGCGGGGGGGCCGGGGAGCTGTTTTTT.

As to this clone: The junction differs from germline at one of its ends, possibly a read error. V usage is TRBV13 and J usage is TRBJ2-7; 7 nucleotides line up with TRBD1. The V gene's germline CDR1 is PRHDT and CDR2 FYEKMQ (reference sequence). This CDR3 spans 13 amino acids. The chain's CDR3 is CASSLGQVYEQYF. CDR3 nucleotide sequence: TGTGCCAGCAGCCTAGGACAGGTTTACGAGCAGTACTTC.

This clone was found a few times. V and J are TRBV7-9 and TRBJ1-2; TRBD1 aligns across 7 bases. CDR3 size: 12 residues. V lost 5 bases and J lost 8; bases outside the gene matches: 5. Germline V gene lookup returns CDR1 SEHNR and CDR2 FQNEAQ (reference sequence). CDR3 residues: CASSLNRGGYTF. CDR3 bases: TGTGCCAGCAGCCTGAACAGGGGCGGCTACACCTTC.